This T cell receptor (beta chain) came from a study of T cell repertoires in cytomegalovirus infection (dated by TCRdb to between 2017 and 2020). For the wider study: Recently identified HLA-C-restricted CMV epitopes, whose presentation resists viral immunomodulation, were targeted by peptide stimulations together with well-studied HLA-B-restricted epitopes. The HLA type of each donor mattered for the analysis, because public TCR beta signatures pointed to carriage of CMV infection along with the matching HLA type. Overall results and qualifications from the work: The ex vivo response was dominated by HLA-C-restricted CMV-specific TCR beta clonotypes, which also provided the single most frequent clonotype in two of eight donors. In both this cohort and an independent cohort of some 370 donors, the cumulative frequency of public TCR beta family members distinguished carriers of CMV infection plus the relevant HLA type.

Trimmed from V: 5 bases; trimmed from J: 1 base; junction bases lacking a gene match: 4. There are 14 amino acids in the CDR3, from cysteine to phenylalanine inclusive. Only CDR3 DNA remains: 42 bases, in frame from the first base. CDR1 and CDR2, looked up from the germline V gene, are SGHTA and FQGNSA. This clonotype was seen ten or more times. Its antigen remains unidentified. The input lacks base qualities; no much larger clone sits a single base away. Sequencing used an Illumina HiSeq 1500. TCRdb reprocessed the public reads (quality trimming at Q25 with fastp, clone calling with MiXCR) and kept in-frame beta chains. All rows with the same CDR3 protein become a single entry with the most common DNA and genes. Within this sample are about half a million distinct CDR3 sequences, with roughly a third of them counted one time only. 15% to 20% of the sample rests with the top ten. In light of the paper, this sample's treatment or condition label describes: in vitro stimulation with specific CMV peptide epitopes to enrich CMV-specific T cells.

The chain joins TRBV7-2 to TRBJ2-5; 7 of the junction bases match TRBD1. Sequences were derived from cultured PBMCs, sampled from culture after CMV antigen stimulation. The origin of this receptor is a human donor in good health (CMV status not recorded). Some clones in this sample may be carry-over from other donors' samples. The nucleotides read TGTGCCAGCAGCCGAACAGGGGCCCAAGAGACCCAGTACTTC. This is translated as CASSRTGAQETQYF.